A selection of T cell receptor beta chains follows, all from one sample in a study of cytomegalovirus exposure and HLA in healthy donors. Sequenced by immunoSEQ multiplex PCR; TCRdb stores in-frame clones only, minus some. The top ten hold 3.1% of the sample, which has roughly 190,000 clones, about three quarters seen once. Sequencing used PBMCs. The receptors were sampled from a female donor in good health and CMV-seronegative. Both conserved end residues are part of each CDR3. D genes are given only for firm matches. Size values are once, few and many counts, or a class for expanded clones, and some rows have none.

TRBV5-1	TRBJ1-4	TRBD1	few	TGCGCCAGCAGCCAAACAGGGGGCGCTGGTGAAAAACTGTTTTTT	CASSQTGGAGEKLFF
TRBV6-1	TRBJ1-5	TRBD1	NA	TGTGCCAGCAGTGAAGTTGTCGGTGAGGGGGCTCAGCCCCAGCATTTT	CASSEVVGEGAQPQHF
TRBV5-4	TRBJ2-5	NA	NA	TGTGCCAGCAGCTTGGTCGGTCGGGGAAGCAAAGAGACCCAGTACTTC	CASSLVGRGSKETQYF
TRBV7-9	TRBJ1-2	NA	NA	TGTGCCAGCAGCTTAGGGGTATCCGGGACTGCCGACTATGGCTACACCTTC	CASSLGVSGTADYGYTF
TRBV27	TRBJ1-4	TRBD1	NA	TGTGCCAGCAGTTTATGGACAGGGGATGAAAAACTGTTTTTT	CASSLWTGDEKLFF
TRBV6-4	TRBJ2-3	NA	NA	TGTGCCAGCAGTGAGTCTAGGTTAGATACGCAGTATTTT	CASSESRLDTQYF
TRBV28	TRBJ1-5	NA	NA	TGTGCCAGCACTAGTTTATTGGGTTTTGGCAATCAGCCCCAGCATTTT	CASTSLLGFGNQPQHF
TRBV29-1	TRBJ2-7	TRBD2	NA	TGCAGCGTCCGATCAGGGGGACTAGCCAAGTACGAGCAGTACTTC	CSVRSGGLAKYEQYF
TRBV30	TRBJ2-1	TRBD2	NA	TGTGCCTGGAGTGACGGGACTAGCGGGGGAAAGCAGTTCTTC	CAWSDGTSGGKQFF
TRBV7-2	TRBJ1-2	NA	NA	TGTGCCAGCAGCTTAGACCCCGGGACTGTCTATGGCTACACCTTC	CASSLDPGTVYGYTF
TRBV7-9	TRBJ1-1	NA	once	TGTTCCAGCAGCGCCAACGGACTTTCGAACACTGAAGCTTTCTTT	CSSSANGLSNTEAFF
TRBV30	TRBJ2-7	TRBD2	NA	TGTGCCTGGAGTGGAGCGGGGGGGCCGGAAGACGAGCAGTACTTC	CAWSGAGGPEDEQYF
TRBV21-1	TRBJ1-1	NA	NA	TGTGCCAGAAGAAGATCCGGGACAGGGCCCGGAGCTTTCTTT	CARRRSGTGPGAFF
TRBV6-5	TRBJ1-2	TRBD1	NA	TGTGCCAGCAGTTCCCGGGGACAGGCCTATGGCTACACCTTC	CASSSRGQAYGYTF
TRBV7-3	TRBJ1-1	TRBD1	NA	TGTGCCAGCAGCTTAACGGGACAGGGAAACACTGAAGCTTTCTTT	CASSLTGQGNTEAFF
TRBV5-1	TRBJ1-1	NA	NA	TGCGCCAGCAGCTTGACAGCGAACACTGAAGCTTTCTTT	CASSLTANTEAFF
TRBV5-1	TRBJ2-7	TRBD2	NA	TGCGCCAGCAGCTTTGGACTAGGTAGCTACGAGCAGTACTTC	CASSFGLGSYEQYF
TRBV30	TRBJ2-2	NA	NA	TGTGCCTGGAGCGGGGCCGGGGAGCTGTTTTTT	CAWSGAGELFF
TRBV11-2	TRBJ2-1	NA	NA	TGTGCCAGCAGCTTACGGCTAGCGCTGACCTACAATGAGCAGTTCTTC	CASSLRLALTYNEQFF
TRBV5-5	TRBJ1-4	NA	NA	TGTGCCAGCAGCTTCAGTACTAATGAAAAACTGTTTTTT	CASSFSTNEKLFF